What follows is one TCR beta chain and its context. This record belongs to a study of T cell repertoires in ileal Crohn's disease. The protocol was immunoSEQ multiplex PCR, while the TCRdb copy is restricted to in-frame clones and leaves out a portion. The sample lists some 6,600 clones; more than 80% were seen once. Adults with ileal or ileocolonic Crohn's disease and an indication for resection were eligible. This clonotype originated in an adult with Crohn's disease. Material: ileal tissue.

CDR3 amino acids: CASSGWDRSFLNYGYTF. The CDR3 nucleotides are TGTGCCAGCAGCGGCTGGGACAGGAGCTTTCTTAACTATGGCTACACCTTC. The rearrangement uses TRBV5-6 and TRBJ1-2; the match to TRBD1 covers 8 bases. The CDR3 consists of 17 residues. Germline V gene data show CDR1 as SGHDT and CDR2 as YYEEEE. V lost 4 bases, J lost 1 base, and 12 bases stayed unmatched.